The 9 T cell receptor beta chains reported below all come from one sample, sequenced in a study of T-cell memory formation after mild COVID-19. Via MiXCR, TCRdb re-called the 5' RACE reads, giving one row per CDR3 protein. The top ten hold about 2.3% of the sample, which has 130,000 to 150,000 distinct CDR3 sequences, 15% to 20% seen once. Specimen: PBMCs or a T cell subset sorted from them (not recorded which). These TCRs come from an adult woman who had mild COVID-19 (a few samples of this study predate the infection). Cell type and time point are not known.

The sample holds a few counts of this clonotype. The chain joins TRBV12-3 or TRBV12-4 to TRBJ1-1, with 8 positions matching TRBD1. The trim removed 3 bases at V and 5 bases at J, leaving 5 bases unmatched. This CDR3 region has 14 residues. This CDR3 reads CASSFTGGITEAFF. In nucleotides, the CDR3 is TGTGCCAGCAGTTTTACAGGGGGGATAACTGAAGCTTTCTTT.

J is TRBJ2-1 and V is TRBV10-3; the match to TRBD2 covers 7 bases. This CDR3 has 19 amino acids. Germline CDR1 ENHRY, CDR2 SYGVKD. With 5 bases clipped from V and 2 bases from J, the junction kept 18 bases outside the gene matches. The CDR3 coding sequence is TGTGCCATCAGTTCTCGAGCGCTCGGGACTGCGGGGGCCTACAATGAGCAGTTCTTC. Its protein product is CAISSRALGTAGAYNEQFF.

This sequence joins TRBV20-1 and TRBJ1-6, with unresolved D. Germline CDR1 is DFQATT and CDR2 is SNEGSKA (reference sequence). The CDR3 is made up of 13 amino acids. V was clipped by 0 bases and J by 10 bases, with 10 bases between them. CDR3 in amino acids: CSARDLPGSPLHF. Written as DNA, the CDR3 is TGCAGTGCTAGAGATCTTCCGGGGTCACCCCTCCACTTT.

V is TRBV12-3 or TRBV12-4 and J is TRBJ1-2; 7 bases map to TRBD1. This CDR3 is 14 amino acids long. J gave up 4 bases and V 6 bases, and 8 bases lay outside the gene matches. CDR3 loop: CASSRDRAGYGYTF. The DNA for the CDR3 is TGTGCCAGCAGCCGTGACAGGGCCGGCTATGGCTACACCTTC.

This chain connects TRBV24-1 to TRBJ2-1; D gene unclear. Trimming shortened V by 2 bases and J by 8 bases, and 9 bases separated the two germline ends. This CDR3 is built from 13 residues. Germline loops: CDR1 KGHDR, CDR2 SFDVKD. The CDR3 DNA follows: TGTGCCACCAGTGATTCTGTGGTCGATGAGCAGTTCTTC. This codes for CATSDSVVDEQFF.

This CDR3 reads CASSLAHRSLRTEAFF. The DNA for the CDR3 is TGTGCCAGCAGCTTGGCCCACAGGAGTCTACGGACTGAAGCTTTCTTT. The chain recombines TRBV5-6 with TRBJ1-1; maybe TRBD1 (5 bases). This CDR3 has 16 amino acids. Germline V CDR1 and CDR2: SGHDT, YYEEEE. The V gene lost 0 bases and the J gene lost 5 bases, with 17 bases spanning the gap.

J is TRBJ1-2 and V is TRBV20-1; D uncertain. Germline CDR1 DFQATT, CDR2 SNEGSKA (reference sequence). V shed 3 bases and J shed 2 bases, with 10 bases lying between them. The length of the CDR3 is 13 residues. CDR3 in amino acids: CSASEGLNYGYTF. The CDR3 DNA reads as TGCAGTGCTAGTGAAGGTCTAAACTATGGCTACACCTTC.

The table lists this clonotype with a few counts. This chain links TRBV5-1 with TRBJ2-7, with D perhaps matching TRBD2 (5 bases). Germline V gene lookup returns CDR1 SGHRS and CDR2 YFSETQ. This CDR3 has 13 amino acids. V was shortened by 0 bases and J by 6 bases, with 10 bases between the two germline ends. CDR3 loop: CASSLDVAGEQYF. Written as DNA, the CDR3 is TGCGCCAGCAGCTTGGACGTTGCGGGCGAGCAGTACTTC.

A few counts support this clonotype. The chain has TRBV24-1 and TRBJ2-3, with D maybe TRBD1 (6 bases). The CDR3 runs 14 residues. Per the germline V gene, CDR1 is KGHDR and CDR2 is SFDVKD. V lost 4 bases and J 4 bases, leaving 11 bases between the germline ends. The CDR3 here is CATSDPGTPDTQYF. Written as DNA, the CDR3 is TGTGCCACCAGTGACCCAGGGACACCAGATACGCAGTATTTT.